This T cell receptor (beta chain) was found in a study of CD8 T cells in Susac syndrome. CDR3 length: 15 residues. Trimming removed 5 bases at V and 2 bases at J, with 12 bases between. Germline CDR1 reads MDHEN; CDR2 reads SYDVKM. Random-hexamer reverse transcription was applied to roughly 0.5 to 1 ug RNA. The CDR3 of TCR beta was amplified by immunoSEQ multiplex PCR across 54 Vbeta and 13 Jbeta. TCRdb fed the immunoSEQ multiplex PCR reads into MiXCR, producing one record per CDR3 protein. The repertoire holds approximately 100,000 distinct CDR3 sequences, about 95% seen once, with about 0.1% in the top ten.

This clonotype was obtained from a human donor in good health. The chain joins TRBV28 to TRBJ1-4; possibly TRBD1 for D (6 bases). Sequencing input: CD4+ T cells from PBMCs. The CDR3 spells CASSPYRATNEKLFF. The CDR3 DNA sequence: TGTGCCAGCAGTCCGTACAGGGCTACTAATGAAAAACTGTTTTTT.